This T cell receptor beta chain was documented in a study of cytotoxic CD8 clonotypes in ibrutinib-treated CLL. Study-wide results and limits: The times at which samples were taken varied between sustained-remission and progressing patients.

To note about this clone: Its antigen is unidentified.

Clones were sequenced by immunoSEQ multiplex PCR, and TCRdb holds only the in-frame ones, with some missing. The profile shows around 60,000 clones, roughly 59% of them singletons. The V end was cut by 6 bases, the J end by 5 bases, with 11 bases between. Germline CDR1 reads MDHEN; CDR2 reads SYDVKM. CDR3 length: 14 residues. The gene calls are TRBV28 and TRBJ1-6; perhaps TRBD1 as D (5 bases). The sample here was PBMCs, taken after 12 months of ibrutinib treatment. This clonotype was obtained from a human donor with chronic lymphocytic leukemia. CDR3 sequence: CASRDPGNNSPLHF. The CDR3 nucleotides are TGTGCCAGCAGGGACCCAGGGAATAATTCACCCCTCCACTTT.